A single sample gave rise to the 27 T cell receptor beta chains below, sequenced in a study of early T cells in non-severe SARS-CoV-2 infection. TCRdb re-called the 5' RACE reads through MiXCR, storing one row per CDR3 protein. The sample lists some 41,000 distinct CDR3 sequences, about 25% seen once, with about 4.6% in the top ten. Specimen: whole blood, collected at baseline. The source is an adult who was a healthcare worker with PCR-confirmed SARS-CoV-2 infection or an uninfected control (not recorded which).

The chain links TRBV25-1 to TRBJ2-5; TRBD1 aligns across 7 bases. Looked up from germline, CDR1 is MGHDK and CDR2 is SYGVNS. This CDR3 region has 15 residues. The V and J ends lost 5 bases and 4 bases, in that order; junction bases with no gene match: 10. The chain's CDR3 is CASSTQGVGAETQYF. The CDR3 DNA reads TGTGCCAGCAGTACCCAGGGGGTGGGCGCAGAGACCCAGTACTTC.

This clonotype was counted between two and nine times. The V call is TRBV20-1, the J call TRBJ1-5, with 7 bases aligning to TRBD1. The CDR3 consists of 14 residues. In germline, CDR1 is DFQATT, CDR2 SNEGSKA (reference sequence). J gave up 0 bases and V 6 bases, and 5 bases lay outside the gene matches. CDR3 nucleotide sequence: TGCAGTGCCACCGGGACAGCTAGCAATCAGCCCCAGCATTTT. It translates to CSATGTASNQPQHF.

The chain couples TRBV6-5 to TRBJ1-2; possibly TRBD1 for D (6 bases). Trimming cost V 2 bases and J 7 bases, with 11 bases left between them. Germline V gene sequence: CDR1 MNHEY, CDR2 SVGAGI. The CDR3 consists of 13 residues. The CDR3 region has the DNA TGTGCCAGCAGTTACGACAGGTTTCTTGGCTACACCTTC. Its protein is CASSYDRFLGYTF.

This clonotype has a handful of counts. The J gene is TRBJ2-6, the V gene TRBV4-2, with a weak D call TRBD2 (7 bases). With 7 bases removed from V and 0 bases from J, the gap between germline ends came to 13 bases. The length of the CDR3 is 16 residues. Germline V lookup: CDR1 LGHNA, CDR2 YNFKEQ. This CDR3 is CASTKGGTSGANVLTF. The CDR3 coding sequence is TGTGCCAGCACCAAGGGGGGGACCTCTGGGGCCAACGTCCTGACTTTC.

This chain connects TRBV4-2 to TRBJ1-6; D not certain. Germline loops: CDR1 LGHNA, CDR2 YNFKEQ. V was cut by 3 bases and J by 14 bases, with 11 bases left in between. The CDR3 contains 12 residues. CDR3 loop: CASSHDPQALHF. The CDR3 DNA reads TGTGCCAGCAGCCACGACCCCCAAGCCCTCCACTTT.

This clonotype was observed many times. The chain links TRBV6-2 or TRBV6-3 to TRBJ1-2, with 7 bases aligning to TRBD1. The V segment lost 6 bases and the J segment 2 bases; nucleotides outside the gene matches: 9. CDR1 and CDR2 (germline): MNHEY, SVGEGT. The CDR3 sequence is 15 residues long. CDR3 coding DNA: TGTGCCAGCAGATCCCCGGGACAGCTCAACTATGGCTACACCTTC. Translated, it gives CASRSPGQLNYGYTF.

This clonotype appeared a few times. V is TRBV7-9 and J is TRBJ1-6; D is undetermined. Germline V gene data show CDR1 as SEHNR and CDR2 as FQNEAQ (reference sequence). CDR3 size: 13 residues. Trimming took 2 bases from V and 6 from J, leaving 5 bases between them. CDR3 protein: CASSLPINSPLHF. Written as DNA, the CDR3 is TGTGCCAGCAGCTTACCGATTAATTCACCCCTCCACTTT. Supplemented by reference TRBV7-9 and TRBJ1-6, the full variable domain reads DTGVSQNPRHKITKRGQNVTFRCDPISEHNRLYWYRQTLGQGPEFLTYFQNEAQLEKSRLLSDRFSAERPKGSFSTLEIQRTEQGDSAMYLCASSLPINSPLHFGNGTRLTVT.

This clonotype was seen only a few times. V usage is TRBV12-3 or TRBV12-4 and J usage is TRBJ2-3; tentatively, D is TRBD1 (6 bases). The CDR3 contains 11 residues. The ends were cut back, 5 bases at V and 9 bases at J, with 9 bases in the middle. The CDR3 protein is CASSVGGTQYF. The CDR3 nucleotides read TGTGCCAGCAGTGTAGGGGGAACGCAGTATTTT.

The chain uses TRBV1 and TRBJ2-5; the table assigns TRBD2, which was not confirmed against the DNA. TRBV1 is tagged as a pseudogene. The length of the CDR3 is 15 residues. The CDR3 spells CTSSQGLAHQETQYF. DNA of the CDR3: TGCACCAGCAGCCAAGGGCTAGCGCACCAAGAGACCCAGTACTTC.

This clonotype appeared many times. V and J are TRBV7-9 and TRBJ1-1, with a possible D match to TRBD1 (6 bases). This CDR3 is 11 amino acids long. Between the trimmed V and J ends, which lost 11 bases and 11 bases, there was a span of 18 bases. Germline CDR1 is SEHNR and CDR2 is FQNEAQ (reference sequence). CDR3: CALIRGPAAFF. The CDR3 nucleotides are TGTGCCCTCATCAGGGGTCCGGCGGCTTTCTTT.

This clonotype has only a few counts. Written as DNA, the CDR3 is TGTGCCAGCAGCCAAGGATTCAGGCTGTATGGCTACACCTTC. Translated, it gives CASSQGFRLYGYTF. V is TRBV4-2 and J is TRBJ1-2; the D is unclear. Per germline, CDR1 LGHNA and CDR2 YNFKEQ. The CDR3 is 14 residues long. V gave up 1 base and J gave up 5 bases, with 11 bases separating them.

The table lists this clonotype with many counts. This chain joins TRBV11-3 and TRBJ2-6; TRBD2 might be the D (6 bases). In germline, CDR1 is SGHNT, CDR2 YENEEA. The CDR3 length is 15 residues. Deletions cut 4 bases from V and 3 bases from J, with 10 bases between. The CDR3 nucleotides read TGTGCCAGCAGCTCCGGAGGGAATGGGGCCAACGTCCTGACTTTC. Translating it yields CASSSGGNGANVLTF.

This clonotype was recorded at least ten times. V and J are TRBV7-8 and TRBJ2-1; D is possibly TRBD2 (6 bases). CDR1 is SGHVS and CDR2 is FQNEAQ in the germline V gene. V gave up 4 bases and J gave up 5 bases, with 18 bases separating them. The CDR3 runs to 16 residues. This CDR3 reads CASSSSPLGGNNEQFF. DNA of the CDR3: TGTGCCAGCAGCTCTAGCCCATTGGGGGGTAACAATGAGCAGTTCTTC.

This clonotype is a singleton in its sample. The chain joins TRBV6-5 to TRBJ1-2; TRBD1 matches at 8 bases. V was clipped by 8 bases and J by 5 bases; unmatched bases: 7. The CDR3 has 13 amino acids. Germline-derived CDR1 and CDR2 are MNHEY and SVGAGI. The DNA for the CDR3 is TGTGCCAGCGCCACCGGGACAGGTTATGGCTACACCTTC. The encoded protein is CASATGTGYGYTF.

The gene calls are TRBV19 and TRBJ1-4; perhaps TRBD1 as D (5 bases). Germline V gene lookup returns CDR1 LNHDA and CDR2 SQIVND (reference sequence). V shed 9 bases and J shed 0 bases, with 11 bases lying between them. The CDR3 has 14 residues. CDR3 residues: CASTGLATNEKLFF. The CDR3 DNA is TGTGCCAGCACAGGACTTGCAACTAATGAAAAACTGTTTTTT.

V is TRBV29-1 and J is TRBJ1-3; D gene unclear. The CDR3 is 12 residues long. The V and J ends lost 4 bases and 4 bases respectively, with 8 bases between them. The germline gives CDR1 SQVTM, CDR2 ANQGSEA. In nucleotides, the CDR3 is TGCAGCGTTGTATCAACGGGAAACACCATATATTTT. This sequence encodes CSVVSTGNTIYF.

The rearrangement links TRBV20-1 to TRBJ2-3, with D maybe TRBD2 (5 bases). This CDR3 contains 13 residues. CDR1 is DFQATT and CDR2 is SNEGSKA in the germline V gene (reference sequence). The V and J ends lost 4 bases and 4 bases respectively, with 12 bases between them. CDR3 bases: TGCAGTGCTAAACTAGTTCAGGCAGATACGCAGTATTTT. The encoded protein is CSAKLVQADTQYF.

This clonotype was seen a handful of times. The V and J genes are TRBV9 and TRBJ2-2; weak D call: TRBD2 (5 bases). V lost 0 bases, J lost 4 bases, and 13 bases lay in between. Looked up from germline, CDR1 is SGDLS and CDR2 is YYNGEE. CDR3 length equals 16 residues. The DNA of the CDR3 is TGTGCCAGCAGCGTAGGGTCTCGGGGTGTCACCGGGGAGCTGTTTTTT. It encodes CASSVGSRGVTGELFF.

This clonotype turned up a few times. The chain joins TRBV19 to TRBJ1-5, with 9 bases fitting TRBD1. V lost 3 bases, J lost 0 bases, and 12 bases stayed unmatched. The CDR3 consists of 19 residues. Germline CDR1 is LNHDA and CDR2 is SQIVND (reference sequence). The CDR3 protein is CASSIKGQGIRDSNQPQHF. The DNA of the CDR3 is TGTGCCAGTAGTATCAAGGGACAGGGTATAAGAGATAGCAATCAGCCCCAGCATTTT.

The chain recombines TRBV2 with TRBJ2-3; D is unclear. The V and J ends lost 0 bases and 0 bases respectively, with 7 bases between them. The germline V gene encodes CDR1 SNHLY and CDR2 FYNNEI. CDR3 size: 15 residues. The DNA for the CDR3 is TGTGCCAGCAGTGAAGCGGTGGGTAGCACAGATACGCAGTATTTT. Amino acids: CASSEAVGSTDTQYF.

This clonotype has more than one count but fewer than ten. This chain uses TRBV29-1 with TRBJ1-2; weak D call: TRBD1 (6 bases). V dropped 0 bases and J dropped 1 base, with 12 bases sitting between them. Looked up from germline, CDR1 is SQVTM and CDR2 is ANQGSEA. The CDR3 covers 15 residues. The CDR3 DNA follows: TGCAGCGTTGAAGATCCAGGGGACCTTAACTATGGCTACACCTTC. Amino acids: CSVEDPGDLNYGYTF. Variable domain in full (rest from reference TRBV29-1 and TRBJ1-2): SAVISQKPSRDICQRGTSLTIQCQVDSQVTMMFWYRQQPGQSLTLIATANQGSEATYESGFVIDKFPISRPNLTFSTLTVSNMSPEDSSIYLCSVEDPGDLNYGYTFGSGTRLTVV.

This clonotype was counted at least ten times. The rearrangement links TRBV5-6 to TRBJ2-7; no firm D call. The CDR3 covers 11 residues. The germline V gene encodes CDR1 SGHDT and CDR2 YYEEEE. The V end was cut by 0 bases, the J end by 4 bases, with 2 bases between. For the CDR3, the DNA is TGTGCCAGCAGCTTGGGATACGAGCAGTACTTC. It yields the protein CASSLGYEQYF.

This sequence joins TRBV29-1 and TRBJ1-1, with D unclear. The CDR3 runs to 12 residues. The V and J ends lost 4 bases and 1 base respectively, with 7 bases between them. The germline V gene has CDR1 SQVTM and CDR2 ANQGSEA. CDR3 sequence reads: CSVGAANTEAFF. The CDR3 DNA reads as TGCAGCGTTGGGGCAGCGAACACTGAAGCTTTCTTT.

The chain couples TRBV7-2 to TRBJ2-3; D gene ambiguous. Deletions cut 0 bases from V and 9 bases from J, with 7 bases between. Germline-derived CDR1 and CDR2 are SGHTA and FQGNSA. CDR3 size: 12 residues. The CDR3 region is CASSLAEATQYF. DNA of the CDR3: TGTGCCAGCAGCTTAGCAGAAGCCACGCAGTATTTT.

The chain is built from TRBV5-1 and TRBJ2-2; D may be TRBD1 (6 bases). Trimming cost V 4 bases and J 6 bases, with 16 bases left between them. The CDR3 extends over 15 amino acids. Germline values: CDR1 SGHRS, CDR2 YFSETQ. The CDR3 region is CASSIRDTPSGELFF. Written as DNA, the CDR3 is TGCGCCAGCAGCATCCGGGACACCCCGTCCGGGGAGCTGTTTTTT.

The chain combines TRBV7-2 with TRBJ1-1; D gene unclear. The germline V gene encodes CDR1 SGHTA and CDR2 FQGNSA. Trimming left V 3 bases short and J 4 bases short, with 9 bases between. The CDR3 has 13 amino acids. In DNA form, the CDR3 reads TGTGCCAGCAGCTTGAACTGGGGCACTGAAGCTTTCTTT. Translation: CASSLNWGTEAFF.

This chain uses TRBV29-1 with TRBJ2-7; D is uncertain. The germline V and J ends were trimmed by 6 bases and 3 bases, with 12 bases remaining between them. From germline, CDR1 is SQVTM and CDR2 ANQGSEA. The CDR3 length is 12 residues. The CDR3 reads CSVALGFYEQYF. The DNA for the CDR3 is TGCAGCGTGGCGTTAGGCTTCTACGAGCAGTACTTC.